The 12 T cell receptor beta chains listed next were all sequenced from one sample in a study of long-term antiretroviral therapy in people with HIV. Running of the v3.0 immunoSEQ assay took place at survey level. Assay: immunoSEQ multiplex PCR; the TCRdb copy retains only in-frame clones and omits some. The repertoire has about 22,000 clones, 75% to 90% of them found once; the top ten carry 3.5% to 5%. The specimen was unsorted PBMCs, collected 5.9 years after starting antiretroviral therapy. These TCRs come from a man aged 30 to 45 with HIV.

This clone was seen once. V gene TRBV5-1 combines with J gene TRBJ2-1, with TRBD1 matching 11 bases. Unmatched junction bases numbered 6, after V lost 4 bases and J lost 6 bases. Germline V gene data show CDR1 as SGHRS and CDR2 as YFSETQ. This CDR3 comprises 15 residues. CDR3 amino acids: CASSHSGTGGNEQFF. DNA for the CDR3: TGCGCCAGCAGCCATTCCGGGACAGGGGGCAATGAGCAGTTCTTC.

The J gene is TRBJ1-2, the V gene TRBV28, with 9 bases that match TRBD1. The CDR3 spans 14 residues. After removal of 6 bases from V and 5 bases from J, the junction contained 7 bases not matched to a gene. Germline lookup yields CDR1 MDHEN and CDR2 SYDVKM. CDR3 residues: CASRFSGTGYGYTF. The CDR3 DNA sequence: TGTGCCAGCAGGTTCTCGGGGACAGGGTATGGCTACACCTTC.

Here the CDR3 DNA reads TGTGCCACATCCCGGGGATCAACTAATGAAAAACTGTTTTTT. Amino acids: CATSRGSTNEKLFF. This chain connects TRBV6-6 to TRBJ1-4; D is unclear. The CDR3 length is 14 residues. Germline CDR1 and CDR2: MNHNY and SVGAGI (reference sequence). V dropped 10 bases and J dropped 0 bases, with 12 bases sitting between them.

The V call is TRBV13, the J call TRBJ1-1; D gene ambiguous. The CDR3 contains 15 residues. V lost 8 bases and J lost 1, with 17 bases in between. Germline V gives CDR1 PRHDT, CDR2 FYEKMQ (reference sequence). Here the CDR3 DNA reads TGTGCCAGCCTAAACCGCAGAACAGCGAACACTGAAGCTTTCTTT. Translating gives CASLNRRTANTEAFF.

V gene TRBV7-2 combines with J gene TRBJ2-7, with 8 bases fitting TRBD2. Unmatched junction bases numbered 8, after V lost 5 bases and J lost 5 bases. From germline, CDR1 is SGHTA and CDR2 FQGNSA. The CDR3 is made up of 14 amino acids. CDR3 in amino acids: CASSPSGSPNEQYF. The CDR3 bases are TGTGCCAGCAGCCCAAGCGGGAGTCCCAACGAGCAGTACTTC. The variable domain in full, completed from reference TRBV7-2 and TRBJ2-7, reads GAGVSQSPSNKVTEKGKDVELRCDPISGHTALYWYRQSLGQGLEFLIYFQGNSAPDKSGLPSDRFSAERTGGSVSTLTIQRTQQEDSAVYLCASSPSGSPNEQYFGPGTRLTVT.

The chain couples TRBV30 to TRBJ1-6, with 8 bases fitting TRBD1. Germline lookup yields CDR1 GTSNPN and CDR2 SVGIG (reference sequence). The V and J ends lost 3 bases and 0 bases, in that order; junction bases with no gene match: 7. The CDR3 is 17 residues long. The CDR3 spells CAWREDRESSYNSPLHF. The CDR3 DNA follows: TGTGCCTGGAGGGAGGACAGGGAGAGCTCCTATAATTCACCCCTCCACTTT.

The chain is built from TRBV6-8 and TRBJ1-2; a possible D gene is TRBD1 (5 bases). Trimming removed 2 bases from V and 6 bases from J, with 10 bases in between. The CDR3 is 13 residues long. Per the germline V gene, CDR1 is MNHGY and CDR2 is SAAAGT. The CDR3: CASSYGSGNGYTF. CDR3 bases: TGTGCCAGCAGTTACGGGTCAGGGAATGGCTACACCTTC.

The rearrangement uses TRBV5-4 and TRBJ2-5; D possibly uses TRBD1 or TRBD2 (5 bases each). The J call may not be correct, given that the DNA end is closer to TRBJ2-7. This CDR3 has 14 amino acids. From germline, CDR1 is SGHNT and CDR2 YYREEE (reference sequence). For the CDR3, the DNA is TGTGCCAGCAGCCCAGAGAGGGGCCCCTACGAGCAGTACTTC. This sequence encodes CASSPERGPYEQYF.

The chain combines TRBV2 with TRBJ1-1; weak D call: TRBD1 (5 bases). Trimming left V 2 bases short and J 10 bases short, with 23 bases between. There are 16 residues in the CDR3. Germline lookup yields CDR1 SNHLY and CDR2 FYNNEI. For the CDR3, the DNA is TGTGCCAGCAGTGAAATTCCGGGTGGGGCAGGGCAGGGAGCTTTCTTT. Its protein is CASSEIPGGAGQGAFF.

The chain uses TRBV5-1 and TRBJ1-1; D gene unclear. Trimming left V 3 bases short and J 1 base short, with 7 bases between. This CDR3 is 13 amino acids long. From germline, CDR1 is SGHRS and CDR2 YFSETQ. The CDR3 nucleotides read TGCGCCAGCAGCTCCCCGCCGAACACTGAAGCTTTCTTT. Translation gives CASSSPPNTEAFF.

The gene calls are TRBV14 and TRBJ2-7; D call uncertain. This CDR3 is built from 12 residues. V lost 0 bases, J lost 5 bases, and 5 bases lay in between. Germline CDR1 SGHDN, CDR2 FVKESK. CDR3 DNA sequence: TGTGCCAGCAGCCAAGAAGGGAACGAGCAGTACTTC. Amino acid sequence: CASSQEGNEQYF.

The CDR3 DNA sequence: TGTGCCAGCAGCTTAGGGGGTCGGGGGGTGAACACTGAAGCTTTCTTT. It yields the protein CASSLGGRGVNTEAFF. The chain recombines TRBV7-6 with TRBJ1-1; D is possibly TRBD1 (5 bases). Germline V gene lookup returns CDR1 SGHVS and CDR2 FNYEAQ. Trimming took 1 base from V and 0 from J, leaving 12 bases between them. The CDR3 runs 16 residues.